This TCR beta chain was identified during a study of CD8 T cells in Susac syndrome. V was trimmed by 2 bases and J by 3 bases, leaving 11 bases between them. Germline V CDR1 and CDR2: MGHDK, SYGVNS. This CDR3 spans 14 amino acids. With random hexamers, roughly 0.45 to 1 ug RNA was reverse transcribed. TCRdb reprocessed the immunoSEQ multiplex PCR reads via MiXCR and lists one record per CDR3 protein. The sample records some 300,000 distinct CDR3 sequences, around 83% being singletons. This clonotype was sampled from a human donor with multiple sclerosis. The sequenced sample consisted of CD8+ T cells from PBMCs. The chain couples TRBV25-1 to TRBJ2-7, with no clear D. For the CDR3, the DNA is TGTGCCAGCAGTGAACGGCTCCCAAACTACGAGCAGTACTTC. It specifies CASSERLPNYEQYF.